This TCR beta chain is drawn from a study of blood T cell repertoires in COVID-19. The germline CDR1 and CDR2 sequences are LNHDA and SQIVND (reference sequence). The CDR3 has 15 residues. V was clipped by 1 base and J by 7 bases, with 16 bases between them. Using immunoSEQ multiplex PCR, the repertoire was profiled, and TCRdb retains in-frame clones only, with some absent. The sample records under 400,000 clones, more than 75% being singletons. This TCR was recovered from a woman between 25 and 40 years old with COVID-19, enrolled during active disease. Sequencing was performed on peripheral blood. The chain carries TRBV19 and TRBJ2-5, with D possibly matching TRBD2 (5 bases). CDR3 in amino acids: CASSIGRSSEGTQYF. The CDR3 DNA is TGTGCCAGTAGTATAGGTAGATCAAGTGAGGGGACCCAGTACTTC.